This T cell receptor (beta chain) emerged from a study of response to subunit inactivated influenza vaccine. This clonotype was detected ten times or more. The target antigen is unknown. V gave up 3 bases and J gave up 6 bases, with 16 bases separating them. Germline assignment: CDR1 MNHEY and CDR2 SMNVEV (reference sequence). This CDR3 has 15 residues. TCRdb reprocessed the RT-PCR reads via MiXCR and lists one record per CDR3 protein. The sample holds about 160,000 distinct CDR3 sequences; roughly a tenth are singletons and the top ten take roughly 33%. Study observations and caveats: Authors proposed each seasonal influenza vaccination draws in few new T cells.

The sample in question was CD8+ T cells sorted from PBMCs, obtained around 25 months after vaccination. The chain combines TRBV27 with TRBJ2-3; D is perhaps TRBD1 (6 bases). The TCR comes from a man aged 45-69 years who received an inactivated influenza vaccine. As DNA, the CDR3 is TGTGCCAGCAGTTTTCAGGGGCCCCGTTTGGATACGCAGTATTTT. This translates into CASSFQGPRLDTQYF.